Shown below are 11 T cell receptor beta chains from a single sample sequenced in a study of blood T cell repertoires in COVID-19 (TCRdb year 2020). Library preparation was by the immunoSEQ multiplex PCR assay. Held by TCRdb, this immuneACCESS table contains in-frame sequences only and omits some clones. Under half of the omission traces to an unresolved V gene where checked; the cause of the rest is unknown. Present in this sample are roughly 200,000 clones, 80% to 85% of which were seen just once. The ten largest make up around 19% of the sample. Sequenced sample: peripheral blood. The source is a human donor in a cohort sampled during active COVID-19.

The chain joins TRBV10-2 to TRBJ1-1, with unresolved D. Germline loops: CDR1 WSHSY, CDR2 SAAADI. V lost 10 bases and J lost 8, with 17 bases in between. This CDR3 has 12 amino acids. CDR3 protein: CATKYLEGEAFF. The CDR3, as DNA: TGCGCCACGAAATACCTGGAGGGCGAAGCTTTCTTT.

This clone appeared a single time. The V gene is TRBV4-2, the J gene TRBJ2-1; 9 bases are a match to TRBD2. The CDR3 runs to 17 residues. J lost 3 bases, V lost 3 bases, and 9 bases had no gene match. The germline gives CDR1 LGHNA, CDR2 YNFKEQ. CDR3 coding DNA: TGTGCCAGCAGCCAGGATACTTGGACTAGCGACTACAATGAGCAGTTCTTC. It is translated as CASSQDTWTSDYNEQFF.

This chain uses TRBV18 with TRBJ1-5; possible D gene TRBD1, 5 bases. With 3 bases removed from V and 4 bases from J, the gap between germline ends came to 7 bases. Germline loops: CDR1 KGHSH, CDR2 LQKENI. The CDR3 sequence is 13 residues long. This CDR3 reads CASSPTENQPQHF. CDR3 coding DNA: TGTGCCAGCTCACCGACAGAGAATCAGCCCCAGCATTTT.

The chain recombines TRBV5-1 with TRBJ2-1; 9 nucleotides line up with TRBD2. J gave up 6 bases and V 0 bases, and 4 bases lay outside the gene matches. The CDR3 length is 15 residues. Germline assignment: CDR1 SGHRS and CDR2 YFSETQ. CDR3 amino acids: CASSLAAGGPNEQFF. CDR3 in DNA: TGCGCCAGCAGCTTGGCTGCGGGGGGGCCCAATGAGCAGTTCTTC.

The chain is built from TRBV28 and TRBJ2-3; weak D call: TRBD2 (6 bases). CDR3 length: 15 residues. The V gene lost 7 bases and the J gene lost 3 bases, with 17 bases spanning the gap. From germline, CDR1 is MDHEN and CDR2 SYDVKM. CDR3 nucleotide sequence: TGTGCCAGCACCCACCAGGTCGGGGGAACAGATACGCAGTATTTT. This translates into CASTHQVGGTDTQYF.

The CDR3: CASSQGRGQPQHF. In nucleotides, the CDR3 is TGTGCCAGCAGCCAGGGTCGAGGTCAGCCCCAGCATTTT. V is TRBV27 and J is TRBJ1-5; possibly TRBD1 for D (5 bases). CDR3 size: 13 residues. Germline loops: CDR1 MNHEY, CDR2 SMNVEV (reference sequence). Trimming took 6 bases from V and 6 from J, leaving 12 bases between them.

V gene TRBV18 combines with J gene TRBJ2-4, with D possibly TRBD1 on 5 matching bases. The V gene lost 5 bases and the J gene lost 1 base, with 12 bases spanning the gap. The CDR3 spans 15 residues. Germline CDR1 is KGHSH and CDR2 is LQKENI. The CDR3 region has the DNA TGTGCCAGCTCAGCGACCGACAGCGCCAAAAACATTCAGTACTTC. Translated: CASSATDSAKNIQYF. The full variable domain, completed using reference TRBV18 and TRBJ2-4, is NAGVMQNPRHLVRRRGQEARLRCSPMKGHSHVYWYRQLPEEGLKFMVYLQKENIIDESGMPKERFSAEFPKEGPSILRIQQVVRGDSAAYFCASSATDSAKNIQYFGAGTRLSVL.

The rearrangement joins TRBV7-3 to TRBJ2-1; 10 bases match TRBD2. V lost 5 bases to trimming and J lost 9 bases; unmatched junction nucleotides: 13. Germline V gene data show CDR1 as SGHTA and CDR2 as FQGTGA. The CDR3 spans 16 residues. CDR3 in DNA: TGTGCCAGCAGCCAACCCCAAGCGGGGGGGCCGGGTGAGCAGTTCTTC. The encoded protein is CASSQPQAGGPGEQFF.

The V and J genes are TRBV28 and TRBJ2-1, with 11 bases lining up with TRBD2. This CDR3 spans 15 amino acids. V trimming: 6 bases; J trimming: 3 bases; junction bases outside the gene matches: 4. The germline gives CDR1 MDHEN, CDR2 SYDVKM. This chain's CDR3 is CASRPSGRLYNEQFF. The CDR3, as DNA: TGTGCCAGCAGGCCTAGCGGGAGGCTCTACAATGAGCAGTTCTTC.

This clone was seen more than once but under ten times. CDR3 DNA: TGCGCCAGTCGACCCGGGCCCCCTCCAGGACTAGCGGTCCGCAATGAGCAGTTCTTC. Translating gives CASRPGPPPGLAVRNEQFF. The chain uses TRBV5-1 and TRBJ2-1, with 10 bases matching TRBD2. V lost 8 bases, J lost 6 bases, and 23 bases stayed unmatched. There are 19 residues in the CDR3. Germline CDR1 is SGHRS and CDR2 is YFSETQ.

This chain's CDR3 is CASSLGFGQTMNTEAFF. CDR3 in DNA: TGCGCCAGCAGCTTGGGTTTTGGGCAGACCATGAACACTGAAGCTTTCTTT. The chain is built from TRBV5-1 and TRBJ1-1; no firm D call. CDR3 length: 17 amino acids. Deletions cut 0 bases from V and 0 bases from J, with 15 bases between. The V gene's germline CDR1 is SGHRS and CDR2 YFSETQ.